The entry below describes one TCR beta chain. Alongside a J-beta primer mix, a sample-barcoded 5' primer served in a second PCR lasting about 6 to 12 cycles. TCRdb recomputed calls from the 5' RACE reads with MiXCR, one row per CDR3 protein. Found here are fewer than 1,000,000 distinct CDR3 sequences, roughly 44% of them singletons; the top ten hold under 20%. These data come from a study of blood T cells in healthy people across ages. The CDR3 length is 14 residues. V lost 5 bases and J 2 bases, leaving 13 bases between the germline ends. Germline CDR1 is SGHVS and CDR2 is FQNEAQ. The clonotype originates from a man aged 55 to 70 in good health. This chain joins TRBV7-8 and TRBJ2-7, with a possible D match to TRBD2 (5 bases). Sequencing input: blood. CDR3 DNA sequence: TGTGCCAGCAGCCGCAAGGAGGCAACCTACGAGCAGTACTTC. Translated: CASSRKEATYEQYF.